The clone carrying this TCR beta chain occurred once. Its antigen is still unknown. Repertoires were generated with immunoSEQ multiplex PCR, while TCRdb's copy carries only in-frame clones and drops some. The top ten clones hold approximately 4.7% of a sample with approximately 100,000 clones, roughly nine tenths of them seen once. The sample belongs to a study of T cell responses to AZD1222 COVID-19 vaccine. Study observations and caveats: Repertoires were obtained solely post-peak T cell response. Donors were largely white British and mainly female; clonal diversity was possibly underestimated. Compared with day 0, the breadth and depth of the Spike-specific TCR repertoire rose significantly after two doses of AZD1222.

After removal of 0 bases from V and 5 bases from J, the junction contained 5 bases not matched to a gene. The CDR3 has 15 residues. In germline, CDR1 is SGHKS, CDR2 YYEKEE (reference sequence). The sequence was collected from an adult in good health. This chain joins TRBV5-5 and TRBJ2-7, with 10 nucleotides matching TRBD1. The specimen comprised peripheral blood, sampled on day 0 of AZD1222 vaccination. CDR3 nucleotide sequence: TGTGCCAGCAGCTTGGTAGGGGACAGGGGCCACGAGCAGTACTTC. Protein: CASSLVGDRGHEQYF.